What follows are 10 T cell receptor beta chains derived from one specimen sequenced in a study of vaccination and CD4 T cells after COVID-19. Treatment denoted: roughly ten-day PBMC culture with coronavirus spike peptide pools or control peptides (ViraFEST assay). Cultured CD4+ T-cell DNA underwent Oncomine TCR Beta short-read sequencing. From the PCR reads, TCRdb called clonotypes with MiXCR, one entry per CDR3 protein. The sample shows about 25,000 distinct CDR3 sequences, approximately 50% of them seen only once. Which antigens these TCRs recognize remains unknown. Sequenced sample: CD4+ T cells from blood, cultured in vitro. These receptor sequences come from a human donor who had recovered from COVID-19.

The V gene is TRBV18, the J gene TRBJ2-3, with TRBD2 matching 13 bases. Germline V gene data show CDR1 as KGHSH and CDR2 as LQKENI. The CDR3 runs 15 residues. V lost 4 bases and J lost 6; bases outside the gene matches: 4. The DNA of the CDR3 is TGTGCCAGCTCACAGACTAGCGGGGGGTCTGATACGCAGTATTTT. As protein: CASSQTSGGSDTQYF.

This clonotype was counted a few times. The genes are TRBV7-9 and TRBJ1-5; tentatively, D is TRBD1 (5 bases). The CDR3 covers 14 residues. Germline CDR1 SEHNR, CDR2 FQNEAQ (reference sequence). Trimming took off 3 bases at V and 6 bases at J, with 12 bases between the two ends. DNA for the CDR3: TGTGCCAGCAGCTTTGCAGGGAAGGGTCAGCCCCAGCATTTT. It specifies CASSFAGKGQPQHF.

This clonotype was counted a few times. The rearrangement joins TRBV6-4 to TRBJ1-6, with no clear D. This CDR3 is 15 amino acids long. CDR1 is MRHNA and CDR2 is SNTAGT in the germline V gene. With 6 bases removed from V and 6 bases from J, the gap between germline ends came to 15 bases. The DNA of the CDR3 is TGTGCCAGCAGCGATAGAGGCCGGCTTAATTCACCCCTCCACTTT. Residues: CASSDRGRLNSPLHF.

In this sample, this clonotype turned up a few times. This chain uses TRBV7-2 with TRBJ1-2; D is perhaps TRBD1 (5 bases). With 3 bases removed from V and 2 bases from J, the gap between germline ends came to 10 bases. The germline CDR1 and CDR2 sequences are SGHTA and FQGNSA. The CDR3 runs 14 residues. The CDR3 region is CASSLGRKNYGYTF. Written as DNA, the CDR3 is TGTGCCAGCAGCTTGGGACGGAAAAACTATGGCTACACCTTC.

V gene TRBV20-1 combines with J gene TRBJ2-7, with D maybe TRBD1 (6 bases). Trimming stripped 4 bases from V and 3 bases from J, with 28 bases between. The CDR3 totals 18 residues. Germline V lookup: CDR1 DFQATT, CDR2 SNEGSKA (reference sequence). In nucleotides, the CDR3 is TGCAGTGCTACTCCCAGGGGACGGCCCAACCACAACCTCTACGAGCAGTACTTC. Protein sequence: CSATPRGRPNHNLYEQYF.

This chain connects TRBV2 to TRBJ1-2; tentatively, D is TRBD1 (6 bases). The CDR3 is 12 residues long. The germline V gene encodes CDR1 SNHLY and CDR2 FYNNEI. Trimming took 10 bases from V and 8 from J, leaving 17 bases between them. CDR3 loop: CATLRGIQGYTF. The CDR3 nucleotides read TGTGCCACCCTGAGGGGGATACAGGGCTACACCTTC.

The chain joins TRBV19 to TRBJ1-5, with 9 bases identical to TRBD1. The CDR3 is made up of 14 amino acids. Per the germline V gene, CDR1 is LNHDA and CDR2 is SQIVND (reference sequence). V shed 6 bases and J 3 bases; nucleotides not matched to a gene: 3. CDR3 DNA: TGTGCCAGTAGGGGACAGGGCCTCAATCAGCCCCAGCATTTT. Its translation is CASRGQGLNQPQHF.

This clonotype has more than one count but fewer than ten. The V call is TRBV7-2, the J call TRBJ1-2, with D possibly TRBD1 on 6 matching bases. There are 12 residues in the CDR3. Germline values: CDR1 SGHTA, CDR2 FQGNSA. Trimming removed 3 bases from V and 8 bases from J, with 10 bases in between. The CDR3: CASSFTGRGYTF. CDR3 in DNA: TGTGCCAGCAGCTTTACAGGGCGGGGCTACACCTTC.

This chain joins TRBV19 and TRBJ1-1; a weak D match, TRBD1 (6 bases). Germline V lookup: CDR1 LNHDA, CDR2 SQIVND (reference sequence). This CDR3 comprises 14 residues. V dropped 2 bases and J dropped 2 bases, with 9 bases sitting between them. CDR3 region: CASSITGGNTEAFF. The CDR3 DNA sequence: TGTGCCAGTAGTATAACGGGGGGCAACACTGAAGCTTTCTTT.

The V call is TRBV23-1, the J call TRBJ2-7, with D maybe TRBD1 (5 bases). TRBV23-1 is known as an ORF, though its function is uncertain. The length of the CDR3 is 16 residues. V lost 0 bases, J lost 1 base, and 13 bases lay in between. The CDR3 nucleotides are TGCGCCAGCAGTCAATCAAAGACAGTCAGTTCCTACGAGCAGTACTTC. Amino acid sequence: CASSQSKTVSSYEQYF.